The 8 T cell receptor beta chains given below trace back to one sample, sequenced in a study of T-cell memory formation after mild COVID-19. Each CDR3 protein is one row after TCRdb ran MiXCR on the 5' RACE reads. The sample has roughly 480,000 distinct CDR3 sequences; 20% to 30% are singletons. Sequenced: PBMCs or a T cell subset sorted from them (not recorded which). These receptors all come from an adult woman who had mild COVID-19 (a few samples of this study predate the infection). Cell type and time point are not known.

The chain is built from TRBV6-6 and TRBJ2-1, with a possible D match to TRBD2 (6 bases). Trimming removed 6 bases at V and 6 bases at J, with 15 bases between. Germline CDR1 is MNHNY and CDR2 is SVGAGI (reference sequence). The CDR3 consists of 14 residues. This chain's CDR3 is CASSRKLAGNEQFF. DNA for the CDR3: TGTGCCAGCAGCCGAAAACTAGCCGGCAATGAGCAGTTCTTC.

There are a few counts of this clonotype. The gene calls are TRBV7-2 and TRBJ2-1, with no clear D. The germline V gene encodes CDR1 SGHTA and CDR2 FQGNSA. Trimming removed 5 bases from V and 7 bases from J, with 9 bases in between. CDR3 length: 12 amino acids. CDR3 in amino acids: CASSLRWNEQFF. The CDR3 DNA reads as TGTGCCAGCAGCCTGAGATGGAATGAGCAGTTCTTC.

This clonotype has only a few counts. CDR3 nucleotides: TGCGCCAGCAGCTTGGCACCGGGACAGGGGTGGTACGAGCAGTACTTC. Translating gives CASSLAPGQGWYEQYF. The chain joins TRBV5-1 to TRBJ2-7; 10 bases agree with TRBD1. CDR1 is SGHRS, CDR2 YFSETQ, per germline. The CDR3 extends over 16 amino acids. V was pared by 0 bases and J by 4 bases, with 7 bases of the junction left unmatched.

The chain recombines TRBV7-9 with TRBJ1-6; 10 nucleotides align to TRBD1. The CDR3 length is 17 residues. After removal of 6 bases from V and 6 bases from J, the junction contained 11 bases not matched to a gene. Germline V gene lookup returns CDR1 SEHNR and CDR2 FQNEAQ (reference sequence). This CDR3 reads CASSSDRGFRINSPLHF. For the CDR3, the DNA is TGTGCCAGCAGTTCGGACAGGGGGTTTAGGATTAATTCACCCCTCCACTTT.

This clonotype came up a few times. This chain's CDR3 is CASSTTGDSGNTIYF. In DNA, the CDR3 is TGCGCCAGCAGCACGACAGGGGACTCTGGAAACACCATATATTTT. This rearrangement joins TRBV5-1 to TRBJ1-3; TRBD1 matches at 8 bases. The germline V gene has CDR1 SGHRS and CDR2 YFSETQ. The CDR3 sequence is 15 residues long. Unmatched junction bases numbered 3, after V lost 4 bases and J lost 0 bases.

J is TRBJ1-4 and V is TRBV7-9; D perhaps matches TRBD1 (6 bases). The V and J ends lost 5 bases and 0 bases respectively, with 19 bases between them. CDR1 is SEHNR and CDR2 is FQNEAQ in the germline V gene (reference sequence). The CDR3 runs 18 residues. CDR3 DNA: TGTGCCAGCAGCGACCTCTGGCAGGGGCGAGCAACTAATGAAAAACTGTTTTTT. Translation gives CASSDLWQGRATNEKLFF.

This chain joins TRBV5-4 and TRBJ2-7, with 13 positions matching TRBD2. The CDR3 has 17 amino acids. The germline CDR1 and CDR2 sequences are SGHNT and YYREEE (reference sequence). The trim removed 0 bases at V and 4 bases at J, leaving 7 bases unmatched. The CDR3, as DNA: TGTGCCAGCAGCTTGGCCCCACTAGCGGGAGGGCCGTACGAGCAGTACTTC. Protein: CASSLAPLAGGPYEQYF. The variable domain in full, with the rest retrieved from reference TRBV5-4 and TRBJ2-7, is ETGVTQSPTHLIKTRGQQVTLRCSSQSGHNTVSWYQQALGQGPQFIFQYYREEENGRGNFPPRFSGLQFPNYSSELNVNALELDDSALYLCASSLAPLAGGPYEQYFGPGTRLTVT.

As to this clonotype: An end of the junction does not agree with germline; a read error may underlie this. The chain employs TRBV6-1 and TRBJ2-7; perhaps TRBD2 as D (5 bases). Per the germline V gene, CDR1 is MNHNS and CDR2 is SASEGT. The CDR3 is 13 amino acids. This CDR3 reads CASSEAETYEQYF. Here the CDR3 DNA reads TGTGCCAGCAGCGAAGCGGAGACCTACGAGCAGTACTTC.